The clone carrying this T cell receptor beta chain was found once. No antigen is known for it. This sample stems from a study of cytomegalovirus exposure and HLA in healthy donors. At the level of the study: Among several hundred genotyped donors, around 77% fell in the Caucasian-associated ancestry cluster.

Donors consisted of healthy bone marrow donors. The study, taken as a whole, reports: A prior analysis recorded that most TCR beta V segments were productive about 87% or about 30% of the time.

CDR1 is SGHRS, CDR2 YFSETQ, per germline. The V end was cut by 9 bases, the J end by 0 bases, with 15 bases between. The CDR3 is 15 residues long. The PCR was carried out with 60 Vbeta primers and 13 Jbeta primers. Method: immunoSEQ multiplex PCR; TCRdb's copy keeps in-frame clones and lacks some. The sample consists of roughly 200,000 clones, around 90% of them appearing once. Sequencing was performed on PBMCs. The receptor was derived from a boy under 10 years old in good health and CMV-seronegative. V is TRBV5-1 and J is TRBJ2-2; TRBD2 is a possible D gene (5 bases). This chain's CDR3 is CATKERTANTGELFF. The CDR3, as DNA: TGCGCCACCAAAGAGCGGACGGCGAACACCGGGGAGCTGTTTTTT. Filled out from reference TRBV5-1 and TRBJ2-2, the complete variable domain reads KAGVTQTPRYLIKTRGQQVTLSCSPISGHRSVSWYQQTPGQGLQFLFEYFSETQRNKGNFPGRFSGRQFSNSRSEMNVSTLELGDSALYLCATKERTANTGELFFGEGSRLTVL.